This is a list of T cell receptor beta chains from one sample in a study of CD8 T cells in ankylosing spondylitis. One entry per CDR3 protein results from TCRdb running MiXCR on the 5' RACE reads. The sample holds about 270,000 distinct CDR3 sequences, approximately 30% seen once. The sample consisted of blood, either unsorted or a sorted T cell fraction (not recorded which). These receptors were obtained from a male donor with ankylosing spondylitis or in good health (not recorded which). CDR3s include the opening cysteine and the closing phenylalanine or tryptophan. Fields, in order: D gene, clone size, J gene, V gene, CDR3 DNA, CDR3 protein. D genes are given only for firm matches. Clone size is not always given. Where it is, it says once, few, many or a class for expanded clones.

d_call: .
clone_size: .
j_call: TRBJ2-2
v_call: TRBV18
cdr3_nt: TGTGCCAGCTCACCAATAGGGGCAGTGACGACGAACACCGGGGAGCTGTTTTTT
cdr3_aa: CASSPIGAVTTNTGELFF

d_call: TRBD1
clone_size: few
j_call: TRBJ2-7
v_call: TRBV12-3/TRBV12-4
cdr3_nt: TGTGCCAGCAGTTTACCGACAGGGGACGAGCAGTACTTC
cdr3_aa: CASSLPTGDEQYF

d_call: TRBD2
clone_size: .
j_call: TRBJ2-7
v_call: TRBV6-1
cdr3_nt: TGTGCCAGCGGACTAGCGGGGGGCGATGAGCAGTACTTC
cdr3_aa: CASGLAGGDEQYF

d_call: TRBD1
clone_size: few
j_call: TRBJ2-3
v_call: TRBV6-1
cdr3_nt: TGTGCCATGGGTCCGGGACAGGGGGCCTCAGATACGCAGTATTTT
cdr3_aa: CAMGPGQGASDTQYF

d_call: TRBD2
clone_size: .
j_call: TRBJ2-5
v_call: TRBV5-4
cdr3_nt: TGTGCCAGCAGCACCCCTAGCGGAGGGGCCCAAGAGACCCAGTACTTC
cdr3_aa: CASSTPSGGAQETQYF

d_call: TRBD1
clone_size: .
j_call: TRBJ2-6
v_call: TRBV6-5
cdr3_nt: TGTGCCAGCAGTTACTCGGCCAGGGGGAGACTAGGGGCCAACGTCCTGACTTTC
cdr3_aa: CASSYSARGRLGANVLTF

d_call: TRBD1
clone_size: once
j_call: TRBJ1-2
v_call: TRBV6-2/TRBV6-3
cdr3_nt: TGTGCCAGCAGTTACCGTCCGGGACAGGGTCCCTATGGCTACACCTTC
cdr3_aa: CASSYRPGQGPYGYTF

d_call: TRBD1
clone_size: .
j_call: TRBJ1-1
v_call: TRBV7-9
cdr3_nt: TGTGCCAGCAGCTCGAATGGACAGGGAGGTTTCTTT
cdr3_aa: CASSSNGQGGFF

d_call: .
clone_size: .
j_call: TRBJ2-3
v_call: TRBV6-1
cdr3_nt: TGTGCCAGCAGTCAACAGGGCCGGGATACGCAGTATTTT
cdr3_aa: CASSQQGRDTQYF

d_call: .
clone_size: .
j_call: TRBJ2-5
v_call: TRBV10-1
cdr3_nt: TGCGCCAGCAGTGAGTCCGACAGGACGGAGACCCAGTACTTC
cdr3_aa: CASSESDRTETQYF

d_call: .
clone_size: few
j_call: TRBJ2-7
v_call: TRBV9
cdr3_nt: TGTGCCAGCAGCGGGGGGGCAGGGGAACCCTACGAGCAGTACTTC
cdr3_aa: CASSGGAGEPYEQYF

d_call: TRBD2
clone_size: few
j_call: TRBJ2-5
v_call: TRBV20-1
cdr3_nt: TGCAGTGCTAGATCCGGACTAGCGGGGCGGGAGACCCAGTACTTC
cdr3_aa: CSARSGLAGRETQYF

d_call: TRBD1
clone_size: .
j_call: TRBJ2-3
v_call: TRBV5-1
cdr3_nt: TGCGCCAGCGGACAAAGGGACAGGGGGGTGAATACGCAGTATTTT
cdr3_aa: CASGQRDRGVNTQYF

d_call: .
clone_size: .
j_call: TRBJ2-7
v_call: TRBV5-1
cdr3_nt: TGCGCCAGCACCTCAGTTACCTACGAGCAGTACTTC
cdr3_aa: CASTSVTYEQYF

d_call: .
clone_size: few
j_call: TRBJ2-1
v_call: TRBV6-5
cdr3_nt: TGTGCCAGCAGTTACAGACCCGGGACCGAAGCGGAGAATGAGCAGTTCTTC
cdr3_aa: CASSYRPGTEAENEQFF

d_call: .
clone_size: .
j_call: TRBJ1-5
v_call: TRBV7-9
cdr3_nt: TGTGCCAGCAGCTTAGACGGCAGTGGCAATCAGCCCCAGCATTTT
cdr3_aa: CASSLDGSGNQPQHF

d_call: .
clone_size: .
j_call: TRBJ2-5
v_call: TRBV5-1
cdr3_nt: TGCGCCAGCAGCTCCGTCATGGAAGAGACCCAGTACTTC
cdr3_aa: CASSSVMEETQYF

d_call: TRBD1
clone_size: few
j_call: TRBJ2-2
v_call: TRBV15
cdr3_nt: TGTGCCACCAGCAGGGAGCAGGGGGCGGGCACCGGGGAGCTGTTTTTT
cdr3_aa: CATSREQGAGTGELFF

d_call: .
clone_size: few
j_call: TRBJ2-1
v_call: TRBV5-4
cdr3_nt: TGTGCCAGCAGCTTCAGTCTGAGCTCCTACAATGAGCAGTTCTTC
cdr3_aa: CASSFSLSSYNEQFF

d_call: .
clone_size: .
j_call: TRBJ2-5
v_call: TRBV27
cdr3_nt: TGTGCCAGCAGTTGGGGGGGCGGGGAGACCCAGTACTTC
cdr3_aa: CASSWGGGETQYF

d_call: TRBD2
clone_size: few
j_call: TRBJ2-1
v_call: TRBV20-1
cdr3_nt: TGCAGTGCCATGCTAGCGGGGGGTGCCTTGTTCTTC
cdr3_aa: CSAMLAGGALFF

d_call: .
clone_size: .
j_call: TRBJ2-5
v_call: TRBV10-1
cdr3_nt: TGCGCCAGCAGTGAGAGGACAGACGGGCAAGAGACCCAGTACTTC
cdr3_aa: CASSERTDGQETQYF

d_call: TRBD1
clone_size: .
j_call: TRBJ1-4
v_call: TRBV4-2
cdr3_nt: TGTGCCAGCAGATTGGACAGGGGGGGTGAAAAACTGTTTTTT
cdr3_aa: CASRLDRGGEKLFF

d_call: .
clone_size: many
j_call: TRBJ2-1
v_call: TRBV6-5
cdr3_nt: TGTGCCAGCAGCCTAGCTGACGAGCAGTTCTTC
cdr3_aa: CASSLADEQFF

d_call: TRBD1
clone_size: .
j_call: TRBJ1-1
v_call: TRBV2
cdr3_nt: TGTGCCAGCAGTCCCCAGAGGGGATGGGACAGAGATGAAGCTTTCTTT
cdr3_aa: CASSPQRGWDRDEAFF